The 12 T cell receptor beta chains below were found in one sample sequenced in a study of shared clonotypes between healthy human individuals. Clones were sequenced by immunoSEQ multiplex PCR, and TCRdb holds only the in-frame ones, with some missing. The table lists 470,000 or so clones, more than 75% of them singletons, with around 11% in the top ten. The sequenced sample consisted of PBMCs. These receptors were collected from a woman aged 40 to 50 in good health. Some clones in this sample may be carry-over from other donors' samples.

Worth noting for this clone: A much larger clone sits a single nucleotide away, making a read error possible. This sequence joins TRBV29-1 and TRBJ2-3, with D possibly being TRBD1 or TRBD2 (5 bases each). Germline V gene data show CDR1 as SQVTM and CDR2 as ANQGSEA. The CDR3 loop spans 13 amino acids. CDR3 loop: CSVESRGADAQYF. CDR3 sequence (DNA): TGCAGCGTTGAGTCTAGAGGGGCAGATGCGCAGTATTTT.

The chain recombines TRBV15 with TRBJ1-4; 9 nucleotides match TRBD1. CDR1 LNHNV and CDR2 YYDKDF come from the germline V gene (reference sequence). The V segment lost 4 bases and the J segment 8 bases; nucleotides outside the gene matches: 8. This CDR3 is built from 15 residues. The CDR3 reads CATSTGRTGEEKLFF. CDR3 nucleotide sequence: TGTGCCACCAGCACCGGACGGACAGGGGAGGAAAAACTGTTTTTT.

The chain combines TRBV27 with TRBJ1-5; unclear D gene. V gave up 2 bases and J gave up 1 base, with 6 bases separating them. The germline V gene encodes CDR1 MNHEY and CDR2 SMNVEV (reference sequence). This CDR3 has 14 amino acids. The CDR3, as DNA: TGTGCCAGCAGTTTAGTGGGCAGCAATCAGCCCCAGCATTTT. Protein: CASSLVGSNQPQHF.

The V and J genes are TRBV15 and TRBJ2-3, with a possible D match to TRBD2 (6 bases). Deletions cut 1 base from V and 2 bases from J, with 13 bases between. Germline V gene lookup returns CDR1 LNHNV and CDR2 YYDKDF (reference sequence). CDR3 length: 16 amino acids. In DNA form, the CDR3 reads TGTGCCACCAGCAGAGTACGGGACTCGTTCACAGATACGCAGTATTTT. Its translation: CATSRVRDSFTDTQYF.

In its sample, this clone was seen a few times. This chain uses TRBV7-3 with TRBJ2-1; a possible D gene is TRBD1 (6 bases). There are 13 residues in the CDR3. In germline, CDR1 is SGHTA, CDR2 FQGTGA. V was pared by 4 bases and J by 9 bases, with 13 bases between. Here the CDR3 DNA reads TGTGCCAGCAGCTCCCCAGGACAGAGTGAGCAGTTCTTC. Amino acid sequence: CASSSPGQSEQFF.

To note about this clone: Additional DNA sequences in this sample encode the identical CDR3. This rearrangement joins TRBV19 to TRBJ2-1; TRBD2 is a possible D gene (5 bases). The CDR3 is 15 amino acids. Germline V lookup: CDR1 LNHDA, CDR2 SQIVND (reference sequence). Trimming pared 3 bases from V and 4 bases from J, leaving 13 bases between. This chain's CDR3 is CASSIGLAGYNEQFF. The CDR3 DNA is TGTGCCAGTAGTATTGGGCTAGCTGGATACAATGAGCAGTTCTTC. The full variable domain, its missing parts supplied by reference TRBV19 and TRBJ2-1, is DGGITQSPKYLFRKEGQNVTLSCEQNLNHDAMYWYRQDPGQGLRLIYYSQIVNDFQKGDIAEGYSVSREKKESFPLTVTSAQKNPTAFYLCASSIGLAGYNEQFFGPGTRLTVL.

Notes on this clone: Other DNA sequences from this sample encode an identical CDR3 as well. The V and J genes are TRBV9 and TRBJ1-1, with D perhaps TRBD1 (6 bases). With 3 bases removed from V and 8 bases from J, the gap between germline ends came to 8 bases. This CDR3 is 11 amino acids long. Germline lookup yields CDR1 SGDLS and CDR2 YYNGEE. In DNA form, the CDR3 reads TGTGCCAGCAGCGCGGGACAAGAAGCTTTCTTT. Residues: CASSAGQEAFF. Full variable domain (missing parts from reference TRBV9 and TRBJ1-1): DSGVTQTPKHLITATGQRVTLRCSPRSGDLSVYWYQQSLDQGLQFLIQYYNGEERAKGNILERFSAQQFPDLHSELNLSSLELGDSALYFCASSAGQEAFFGQGTRLTVV.

This clone was seen just once. The rearrangement uses TRBV6-1 and TRBJ2-1; 7 nucleotides line up with TRBD2. The V and J ends lost 9 bases and 10 bases, in that order; junction bases with no gene match: 12. Germline lookup yields CDR1 MNHNS and CDR2 SASEGT. This CDR3 is built from 13 residues. CDR3 amino acids: CASPPGWGGEQFF. CDR3 DNA sequence: TGTGCCAGTCCCCCAGGCTGGGGAGGGGAGCAGTTCTTC.

As to this clone: One base away lies a much larger clone, so this may be a sequencing read error. In the same sample, other DNA sequences code for this CDR3. The chain joins TRBV29-1 to TRBJ1-2, with TRBD1 identical over 8 bases. V was clipped by 3 bases and J by 8 bases; unmatched bases: 11. The length of the CDR3 is 14 residues. Germline values: CDR1 SQVTM, CDR2 ANQGSEA. CDR3 sequence reads: CSVEDYSRGLGYTF. As DNA, the CDR3 is TGCAGCGTTGAGGATTATAGCAGGGGGCTCGGCTACACCTTC.

This clone showed up just once. J is TRBJ2-1 and V is TRBV28, with 7 bases aligning to TRBD2. V was pared by 4 bases and J by 5 bases, with 8 bases of the junction left unmatched. CDR1 is MDHEN and CDR2 is SYDVKM in the germline V gene. CDR3 length equals 15 residues. This CDR3 is CASSSPSGADNEQFF. In DNA form, the CDR3 reads TGTGCCAGCAGTTCCCCTAGCGGAGCGGACAATGAGCAGTTCTTC.

This clone was picked up one time. The rearrangement links TRBV27 to TRBJ1-1; no clear D. V lost 7 bases and J lost 10, with 19 bases in between. The germline CDR1 and CDR2 sequences are MNHEY and SMNVEV (reference sequence). The CDR3 is 13 residues long. The CDR3 DNA sequence: TGTGCCAGCACCCCCCCGAGTGGGCGGGGAGCTTTCTTT. Protein sequence: CASTPPSGRGAFF.

This rearrangement joins TRBV28 to TRBJ2-3, with 9 nucleotides matching TRBD2. CDR1 and CDR2 (germline): MDHEN, SYDVKM. This CDR3 spans 15 amino acids. The trim removed 7 bases at V and 1 base at J, leaving 6 bases unmatched. The CDR3 DNA reads as TGTGCCAGCACCTCCCAGCGGGGGGGCACAGATACGCAGTATTTT. Translated, it gives CASTSQRGGTDTQYF.